This TCR beta chain was identified in a study of cytomegalovirus exposure and HLA in healthy donors. Study information: Assignment to the Caucasian-associated ancestry cluster applied to approximately 80% of the approximately 400 genotyped donors.

Germline CDR1 reads SGHDT; CDR2 reads YYEEEE. The CDR3 spans 19 residues. J was trimmed by 3 bases and V by 3 bases; bases with no gene match: 11. Study results and limitations: Reportedly, fewer N-insertions than the 666-donor mean appeared in an Asian-associated ancestry cluster in a later analysis. An observed cluster of highly shared sequence variants was recorded as a likely sequencing artifact. Information on immune exposure was restricted to one variable (CMV serostatus).

13 Jbeta primers and 60 Vbeta primers were used for the PCR. Some clones are missing from TCRdb's copy, which holds only in-frame ones; the method was immunoSEQ multiplex PCR. Of roughly 160,000 clones detected, about 80% appear once; the ten largest clones hold about 1.3%. To note about this clone: The antigen is not known.

The genes are TRBV5-6 and TRBJ2-6, with 11 nucleotides matching TRBD1. Sequencing was carried out using PBMCs. The TCR sequence derives from a young man in good health and CMV-seronegative. The CDR3 sequence: CASSSTGTGGRSGANVLTF. The CDR3 bases are TGTGCCAGCAGCTCGACCGGGACAGGGGGACGTAGTGGGGCCAACGTCCTGACTTTC.